What follows are 16 T cell receptor beta chains derived from one specimen sequenced in a study of cytomegalovirus exposure and HLA in healthy donors. The PCR ran on 60 Vbeta and 13 Jbeta primers. This table comes from immunoSEQ multiplex PCR, and its TCRdb copy is limited to in-frame clones, with some not included. Of under 150,000 clones detected, about 80% appear once; the ten largest clones hold roughly 5.9%. Sequencing was carried out using PBMCs. These receptor sequences come from a woman in her 30s in good health and CMV-seropositive.

This clone turned up a few times. The rearrangement links TRBV6-1 to TRBJ1-4; D possibly corresponds to TRBD1 (5 bases). Germline V CDR1 and CDR2: MNHNS, SASEGT. CDR3 length equals 14 residues. Trimming took 4 bases from V and 8 from J, leaving 14 bases between them. The CDR3 DNA follows: TGTGCCAGCAGTGTTAGGCAGGGCAAGGAAAAACTGTTTTTT. As protein: CASSVRQGKEKLFF.

This chain uses TRBV30 with TRBJ1-3, with D uncertain. Germline CDR1 reads GTSNPN; CDR2 reads SVGIG (reference sequence). V was shortened by 2 bases and J by 3 bases, with 5 bases between the two germline ends. The CDR3 runs 12 residues. The CDR3 loop is CAWSSSGNTIYF. The CDR3 DNA sequence: TGTGCCTGGAGTAGTAGTGGAAACACCATATATTTT.

This clone showed up just once. The chain links TRBV9 to TRBJ2-5; TRBD2 aligns across 9 bases. The CDR3 is made up of 13 amino acids. V gave up 9 bases and J gave up 5 bases; unmatched junction bases: 8. Per the germline V gene, CDR1 is SGDLS and CDR2 is YYNGEE. The CDR3: CATAGGPRETQYF. The CDR3 DNA follows: TGTGCCACGGCGGGGGGGCCGAGGGAGACCCAGTACTTC. Together with reference TRBV9 and TRBJ2-5, the CDR3 gives the full variable domain: DSGVTQTPKHLITATGQRVTLRCSPRSGDLSVYWYQQSLDQGLQFLIQYYNGEERAKGNILERFSAQQFPDLHSELNLSSLELGDSALYFCATAGGPRETQYFGPGTRLLVL.

The chain recombines TRBV5-8 with TRBJ1-5, with 7 bases matching TRBD1. CDR1 is SGHTS, CDR2 YDEGEE, per germline. The junction had 4 bases not matched to a gene; V was cut back by 4 bases and J by 3 bases. There are 14 residues in the CDR3. As DNA, the CDR3 is TGTGCCAGCAGCCAGGGACAGCCCAATCAGCCCCAGCATTTT. The encoded protein is CASSQGQPNQPQHF.

This clone occurred once. The chain has TRBV7-8 and TRBJ2-2, with 13 bases identical to TRBD2. Germline assignment: CDR1 SGHVS and CDR2 FQNEAQ. The CDR3 covers 17 residues. V lost 5 bases and J lost 7; bases outside the gene matches: 10. The CDR3 nucleotides are TGTGCCAGCAGCCCAGTTGGGACTAGCGGGGTAGTCGGGGAGCTGTTTTTT. It encodes CASSPVGTSGVVGELFF.

The V and J genes are TRBV6-1 and TRBJ2-7; 8 nucleotides match TRBD1. The CDR3 totals 15 residues. The V and J ends lost 8 bases and 3 bases, in that order; junction bases with no gene match: 12. From germline, CDR1 is MNHNS and CDR2 SASEGT. The CDR3: CASLTRDRSIYEQYF. CDR3 nucleotides: TGTGCCAGCTTAACCCGGGACAGGAGTATCTACGAGCAGTACTTC.

A note on this clone: One end of the junction fails to match germline, which may point to a read error. The chain couples TRBV7-9 to TRBJ2-1; no reliable D call. Germline values: CDR1 SEHNR, CDR2 FQNEAQ (reference sequence). The CDR3 has 12 amino acids. The CDR3 loop reads CSSSLWVAEQFF. CDR3 DNA sequence: TGTTCCAGCAGCCTTTGGGTAGCTGAGCAGTTCTTC.

V usage is TRBV4-1 and J usage is TRBJ1-1; possibly TRBD1 for D (5 bases). Germline V gene lookup returns CDR1 MGHRA and CDR2 YSYEKL. Trimming stripped 6 bases from V and 1 base from J, with 12 bases between. This CDR3 has 14 amino acids. CDR3 sequence (DNA): TGCGCCAGCAGGGGGACTCTTAAGAACACTGAAGCTTTCTTT. It translates to CASRGTLKNTEAFF.

This clone was observed once. This chain connects TRBV7-2 to TRBJ2-2; D is possibly TRBD2 (6 bases). Germline V CDR1 and CDR2: SGHTA, FQGNSA. The CDR3 has 16 amino acids. V was pared by 1 base and J by 6 bases, with 15 bases between. In DNA, the CDR3 is TGTGCCAGCAGCTTAGGTCCGGGGGTGGGCGCCGGGGAGCTGTTTTTT. Translation: CASSLGPGVGAGELFF. The full variable domain, its missing parts supplied by reference TRBV7-2 and TRBJ2-2, is GAGVSQSPSNKVTEKGKDVELRCDPISGHTALYWYRQSLGQGLEFLIYFQGNSAPDKSGLPSDRFSAERTGGSVSTLTIQRTQQEDSAVYLCASSLGPGVGAGELFFGEGSRLTVL.

The chain is built from TRBV14 and TRBJ2-7; D possibly corresponds to TRBD1 (6 bases). This CDR3 is 13 amino acids long. Germline-derived CDR1 and CDR2 are SGHDN and FVKESK. V was clipped by 4 bases and J by 3 bases, with 10 bases between them. The CDR3 is CASSLRDNYEQYF. DNA of the CDR3: TGTGCCAGCAGCCTCAGGGACAACTACGAGCAGTACTTC.

J is TRBJ1-4 and V is TRBV7-9, with D tentatively TRBD1 (5 bases). V was cut by 5 bases and J by 0 bases, with 13 bases left in between. The CDR3 sequence is 16 residues long. Germline CDR1 is SEHNR and CDR2 is FQNEAQ (reference sequence). The CDR3 sequence is CASSKTVGTTNEKLFF. CDR3 coding DNA: TGTGCCAGCAGCAAGACAGTCGGAACAACTAATGAAAAACTGTTTTTT.

The J gene is TRBJ2-3, the V gene TRBV10-3, with 7 positions matching TRBD1. CDR1 and CDR2 (germline): ENHRY, SYGVKD. V lost 6 bases, J lost 3 bases, and 6 bases stayed unmatched. The CDR3 totals 14 residues. Written as DNA, the CDR3 is TGTGCCATCAGGAGACAGGGCTTAACAGATACGCAGTATTTT. Its translation: CAIRRQGLTDTQYF.

This chain joins TRBV13 and TRBJ2-1, with D possibly being TRBD1 (6 bases). This CDR3 region has 14 residues. V was trimmed by 6 bases and J by 0 bases, leaving 9 bases between them. Looked up from germline, CDR1 is PRHDT and CDR2 is FYEKMQ (reference sequence). The CDR3 nucleotides read TGTGCCAGCAGACCGGACAGCTCCTACAATGAGCAGTTCTTC. As protein: CASRPDSSYNEQFF. Complete variable domain (other parts from reference TRBV13 and TRBJ2-1): AAGVIQSPRHLIKEKRETATLKCYPIPRHDTVYWYQQGPGQDPQFLISFYEKMQSDKGSIPDRFSAQQFSDYHSELNMSSLELGDSALYFCASRPDSSYNEQFFGPGTRLTVL.

This chain links TRBV5-1 with TRBJ2-2; 7 bases agree with TRBD1. The trim removed 3 bases at V and 3 bases at J, leaving 8 bases unmatched. Germline V gene data show CDR1 as SGHRS and CDR2 as YFSETQ. The CDR3 is 16 amino acids. CDR3 sequence reads: CASSSGTAPYTGELFF. CDR3 in DNA: TGCGCCAGCAGCTCCGGGACAGCCCCTTACACCGGGGAGCTGTTTTTT.

The chain recombines TRBV10-3 with TRBJ2-2; 11 nucleotides match TRBD2. V lost 3 bases and J lost 3; bases outside the gene matches: 9. The germline V gene has CDR1 ENHRY and CDR2 SYGVKD. This CDR3 has 18 residues. CDR3 amino acids: CAISEFTSGSTHTGELFF. Here the CDR3 DNA reads TGTGCCATCAGTGAATTTACTAGCGGGAGCACCCACACCGGGGAGCTGTTTTTT.

The table lists this clone with a few counts. The rearrangement uses TRBV20-1 and TRBJ2-1; D is unclear. V lost 1 base, J lost 8 bases, and 3 bases lay in between. Germline V lookup: CDR1 DFQATT, CDR2 SNEGSKA (reference sequence). This CDR3 is 10 amino acids long. The CDR3 coding sequence is TGCAGTGCTAGAGCCGATGAGCAGTTCTTC. This codes for CSARADEQFF.